The 23 T cell receptor beta chains below were found in one sample sequenced in a study of patients and donors after allogeneic stem cell transplantation. TCRdb reanalysed the RT-PCR reads using MiXCR and keeps one entry per CDR3 protein. The top ten hold roughly a quarter of the sample, which has 150,000 or so distinct CDR3 sequences, approximately 24% seen once. Material: blood, either unsorted or a sorted T cell fraction (not recorded which). The receptor source for this set is a human donor who was either an allogeneic HSCT recipient or a stem cell or donor lymphocyte infusion donor (not recorded which). It is not recorded whose cells these are; they may come from a transplant donor.

The chain carries TRBV6-5 and TRBJ2-3; 9 bases map to TRBD2. The CDR3 loop spans 15 amino acids. Germline-derived CDR1 and CDR2 are MNHEY and SVGAGI. Unmatched junction bases numbered 4, after V lost 5 bases and J lost 1 base. CDR3 bases: TGTGCCAGCAGTCCCAGACTAGCGGGCACAGATACGCAGTATTTT. Its translation: CASSPRLAGTDTQYF.

This clonotype occurred many times. This chain uses TRBV15 with TRBJ1-6; TRBD1 matches at 7 bases. V lost 5 bases, J lost 8 bases, and 9 bases stayed unmatched. CDR3 size: 15 residues. CDR1 is LNHNV, CDR2 YYDKDF, per germline (reference sequence). DNA of the CDR3: TGTGCCACCAGCGCCCACAGGGGAGGGGATTCACCCCTCCACTTT. Protein: CATSAHRGGDSPLHF.

V and J are TRBV7-2 and TRBJ2-2; 14 nucleotides agree with TRBD2. The CDR3 covers 17 residues. V lost 1 base, J lost 5 bases, and 3 bases stayed unmatched. The germline V gene encodes CDR1 SGHTA and CDR2 FQGNSA. CDR3 sequence: CASSLEGLAGETGELFF. In DNA form, the CDR3 reads TGTGCCAGCAGCTTAGAGGGACTAGCGGGGGAGACCGGGGAGCTGTTTTTT.

J is TRBJ1-4 and V is TRBV2; no reliable D call. Per germline, CDR1 SNHLY and CDR2 FYNNEI. V was clipped by 3 bases and J by 7 bases, with 6 bases between them. The CDR3 spans 12 residues. CDR3 DNA: TGTGCCAGCAGTGACCGAACTGAAAAACTGTTTTTT. Residues: CASSDRTEKLFF.

The CDR3 spells CASSIERQETQYF. The CDR3 region has the DNA TGTGCCAGTAGTATAGAGAGGCAAGAGACCCAGTACTTC. J is TRBJ2-5 and V is TRBV19; D unresolved. Trimming shortened V by 0 bases and J by 2 bases, and 4 bases separated the two germline ends. This CDR3 has 13 amino acids. Germline V gene data show CDR1 as LNHDA and CDR2 as SQIVND (reference sequence).

The CDR3 region has the DNA TGTGCCAGCAGCACCTTCCGGGACAGCCTAGCCAAAAACATTCAGTACTTC. This sequence encodes CASSTFRDSLAKNIQYF. V gene TRBV5-6 combines with J gene TRBJ2-4; 7 nucleotides align to TRBD1. The CDR3 covers 17 residues. The V and J ends lost 4 bases and 0 bases, in that order; junction bases with no gene match: 10. Per the germline V gene, CDR1 is SGHDT and CDR2 is YYEEEE.

This clonotype was counted between two and nine times. The chain joins TRBV5-1 to TRBJ2-5, with 7 bases aligning to TRBD1. Germline V CDR1 and CDR2: SGHRS, YFSETQ. The V segment lost 2 bases and the J segment 5 bases; nucleotides outside the gene matches: 3. The CDR3 is 13 residues long. Written as DNA, the CDR3 is TGCGCCAGCAGCTTAACAGGGGCGGAGACCCAGTACTTC. It encodes CASSLTGAETQYF.

This chain connects TRBV20-1 to TRBJ2-2, with TRBD2 identical over 7 bases. The CDR3 spans 16 residues. The germline V gene encodes CDR1 DFQATT and CDR2 SNEGSKA (reference sequence). Trimming cost V 1 base and J 1 base; bases outside gene matches: 6. The CDR3, as DNA: TGCAGTGCTAGAGGGGGAGGGGCGGAGAACACCGGGGAGCTGTTTTTT. Protein product: CSARGGGAENTGELFF.

This clonotype was counted only a few times. The genes are TRBV3-1 and TRBJ1-5, with D hard to call. Trimming cost V 1 base and J 7 bases, with 14 bases left between them. Germline assignment: CDR1 LGHDT and CDR2 YNNKEL (reference sequence). CDR3 length equals 15 residues. The DNA of the CDR3 is TGTGCCAGCAGCCAAGCCCCACAAACTAGGCAGCCCCAGCATTTT. Its protein product is CASSQAPQTRQPQHF.

The chain recombines TRBV13 with TRBJ1-1, with 7 nucleotides matching TRBD1. CDR1 and CDR2 from the germline V gene are PRHDT and FYEKMQ (reference sequence). This CDR3 contains 13 residues. Germline trimming cut 5 bases from V and 5 bases from J; bases unmatched to any gene: 5. CDR3 in DNA: TGTGCCAGCAGCGTTAACAGGGGAACTGAAGCTTTCTTT. This encodes CASSVNRGTEAFF.

The gene calls are TRBV20-1 and TRBJ2-7; 8 nucleotides align to TRBD2. In germline, CDR1 is DFQATT, CDR2 SNEGSKA (reference sequence). The CDR3 spans 14 residues. The ends lost 0 bases at V and 2 bases at J; junction bases unmatched: 3. As DNA, the CDR3 is TGCAGTGCTAGAGACTCCGGGAGGGCCTACGAGCAGTACTTC. Protein product: CSARDSGRAYEQYF.

This chain links TRBV2 with TRBJ2-7; D is undetermined. V gave up 6 bases and J gave up 0 bases, with 15 bases separating them. Germline V gene sequence: CDR1 SNHLY, CDR2 FYNNEI. The CDR3 has 15 residues. The CDR3 region is CASRYQTDPSYEQYF. CDR3 DNA: TGTGCCAGCAGGTACCAAACAGATCCCTCCTACGAGCAGTACTTC.

The V call is TRBV20-1, the J call TRBJ1-5; possible D gene TRBD1, 6 bases. CDR1 DFQATT and CDR2 SNEGSKA come from the germline V gene (reference sequence). With 5 bases removed from V and 6 bases from J, the gap between germline ends came to 11 bases. The CDR3 spans 12 residues. CDR3 sequence reads: CSAGDRFQPQHF. CDR3 nucleotides: TGCAGTGCTGGTGACAGGTTTCAGCCCCAGCATTTT.

A few counts support this clonotype. J is TRBJ2-1 and V is TRBV7-2, with D uncertain. Germline CDR1 SGHTA, CDR2 FQGNSA. Trimming took 1 base from V and 7 from J, leaving 8 bases between them. CDR3 length: 13 residues. CDR3 in DNA: TGTGCCAGCAGCTTAGTGACTCAAAATGAGCAGTTCTTC. Protein sequence: CASSLVTQNEQFF.

This clonotype was observed a few times. This chain connects TRBV13 to TRBJ2-1, with 7 bases lining up with TRBD1. CDR1 and CDR2 from the germline V gene are PRHDT and FYEKMQ (reference sequence). The CDR3 loop spans 14 amino acids. The trim removed 3 bases at V and 4 bases at J, leaving 3 bases unmatched. In DNA, the CDR3 is TGTGCCAGCAGCTTCAGGGGGTTGTACAATGAGCAGTTCTTC. This translates into CASSFRGLYNEQFF.

This clonotype was observed a few times. V is TRBV20-1 and J is TRBJ2-3; D might be TRBD1 (6 bases). This CDR3 contains 11 residues. Germline CDR1 DFQATT, CDR2 SNEGSKA (reference sequence). V gave up 5 bases and J gave up 5 bases, with 8 bases separating them. The CDR3 bases are TGCAGTGCTTTAGGGGGAGATACGCAGTATTTT. Translation gives CSALGGDTQYF.

V is TRBV13 and J is TRBJ2-7; possibly TRBD1 for D (6 bases). V gave up 3 bases and J gave up 5 bases, with 14 bases separating them. The CDR3 sequence is 14 residues long. The germline CDR1 and CDR2 sequences are PRHDT and FYEKMQ (reference sequence). The CDR3: CASSLTAGENEQYF. The CDR3 DNA sequence: TGTGCCAGCAGCTTGACGGCAGGGGAAAACGAGCAGTACTTC.

The V gene is TRBV6-5, the J gene TRBJ2-7; 7 bases are shared with TRBD2. The germline V gene has CDR1 MNHEY and CDR2 SVGAGI. The CDR3 is 14 residues long. The junction had 10 bases not matched to a gene; V was cut back by 6 bases and J by 5 bases. The CDR3 sequence is CASRPGLVDDEQYF. CDR3 sequence (DNA): TGTGCCAGCAGGCCCGGACTAGTTGATGACGAGCAGTACTTC.

In its sample, this clonotype was seen many times. The chain recombines TRBV5-6 with TRBJ1-1, with 7 bases lining up with TRBD1. This CDR3 has 14 amino acids. Germline CDR1 SGHDT, CDR2 YYEEEE. The V and J ends lost 5 bases and 5 bases, in that order; junction bases with no gene match: 9. CDR3 protein: CASRRITGVTEAFF. The CDR3 bases are TGTGCCAGCAGGCGAATTACAGGGGTGACTGAAGCTTTCTTT.

V gene TRBV4-1 combines with J gene TRBJ1-4, with D possibly being TRBD1 (5 bases). Trimming took off 2 bases at V and 10 bases at J, with 14 bases between the two ends. This CDR3 has 14 amino acids. The germline V gene has CDR1 MGHRA and CDR2 YSYEKL. CDR3 residues: CASSQPWTGGKLFF. The CDR3, as DNA: TGCGCCAGCAGCCAACCATGGACGGGGGGAAAACTGTTTTTT.

This chain links TRBV18 with TRBJ2-5, with a possible D match to TRBD2 (6 bases). Germline-derived CDR1 and CDR2 are KGHSH and LQKENI. V gave up 0 bases and J gave up 4 bases, with 18 bases separating them. The CDR3 contains 17 residues. The CDR3 DNA reads TGTGCCAGCTCACCACCTACACAGTGGGGGGTAAGAGAGACCCAGTACTTC. Protein: CASSPPTQWGVRETQYF.

This sequence joins TRBV11-3 and TRBJ2-7, with D perhaps matching TRBD1 or TRBD2 (5 bases each). The CDR3 sequence is 14 residues long. The V gene lost 2 bases and the J gene lost 3 bases, with 11 bases spanning the gap. Germline lookup yields CDR1 SGHNT and CDR2 YENEEA. CDR3 coding DNA: TGTGCCAGCAGCTTACGGTGGGGGATCTACGAGCAGTACTTC. Its protein product is CASSLRWGIYEQYF.

The chain combines TRBV20-1 with TRBJ2-7; 8 bases line up with TRBD2. Germline assignment: CDR1 DFQATT and CDR2 SNEGSKA (reference sequence). The CDR3 is 14 residues long. CDR3 amino acids: CSITNYSGTYEQYF. CDR3 nucleotide sequence: TGCAGCATAACGAACTATAGCGGGACCTACGAGCAGTACTTC.